These T cell receptor beta chains were read from a single sample in a study of blood T cell repertoires in COVID-19. Produced via immunoSEQ multiplex PCR; TCRdb's table is partial and in-frame only. The sample has approximately 190,000 clones, about 80% seen once. Input material: peripheral blood. The receptors derive from a man aged 30-40 years with active or convalescent COVID-19. The CDR3 runs from the conserved cysteine through the conserved F or W. The D gene is left open where the match is weak. A clone size is listed for some rows: how often the clone was seen (once, few, many), or a class if it is expanded.

clone_size,d_call,v_call,j_call,cdr3_aa,cdr3_nt
.,TRBD2,TRBV6-2/TRBV6-3,TRBJ2-7,CASSTETPGLAGKPSYEQYF,TGTGCCAGCAGTACTGAAACGCCGGGACTAGCGGGGAAACCCTCCTACGAGCAGTACTTC
.,TRBD2,TRBV6-2/TRBV6-3,TRBJ2-1,CASSYSVGVAGDHNEQFF,TGTGCCAGCAGTTACTCGGTGGGAGTAGCGGGAGATCACAATGAGCAGTTCTTC
few,TRBD1,TRBV7-9,TRBJ2-5,CASSGGQHQETQYF,TGTGCCAGCAGCGGGGGACAGCACCAAGAGACCCAGTACTTC
.,TRBD2,TRBV4-2,TRBJ2-2,CASSLLTGLAGGPNTGELFF,TGTGCCAGCAGCCTCCTAACTGGACTAGCGGGGGGGCCTAACACCGGGGAGCTGTTTTTT
.,.,TRBV6-6,TRBJ1-3,CASRSETSGNTIYF,TGTGCCAGCCGATCGGAGACCTCTGGAAACACCATATATTTT
.,TRBD1,TRBV29-1,TRBJ1-3,CSVTTGDSGNTIYF,TGCAGCGTTACCACAGGGGACTCTGGAAACACCATATATTTT
.,.,TRBV25-1,TRBJ1-4,CATKQGIDEKLFF,TGTGCCACGAAACAGGGAATCGATGAAAAACTGTTTTTT
.,.,TRBV7-9,TRBJ1-1,CASSLVPAGESRLGTEAFF,TGTGCCAGCAGCTTAGTCCCGGCAGGGGAATCGAGGTTGGGCACTGAAGCTTTCTTT
.,.,TRBV3-1/TRBV3-2,TRBJ2-7,CASSHNQYPYEQYF,TGTGCCAGCAGCCATAATCAGTATCCCTACGAGCAGTACTTC
.,.,TRBV7-7,TRBJ1-1,CASSSSLNTEAFF,TGTGCTAGCAGCTCGTCCCTGAACACTGAAGCTTTCTTT
.,TRBD2,TRBV9,TRBJ2-3,CASSVAAGAFSTSTDTQYF,TGTGCCAGCAGCGTAGCGGCGGGAGCTTTCTCTACTAGCACAGATACGCAGTATTTT
.,TRBD2,TRBV23-1,TRBJ2-1,CASRYPPAGGEQFF,TGCGCCAGCCGGTATCCGCCCGCGGGGGGCGAGCAGTTCTTC
.,.,TRBV19,TRBJ2-1,CASSITPGELSSYNEQFF,TGTGCCAGTAGTATTACGCCAGGGGAATTATCCTCCTACAATGAGCAGTTCTTC
.,.,TRBV28,TRBJ1-6,CASNQQGKPLHF,TGTGCCAGCAACCAGCAGGGAAAACCCCTCCACTTT
.,.,TRBV4-1,TRBJ1-5,CASSQQQELNQPQHF,TGCGCCAGCAGCCAACAACAGGAGCTCAATCAGCCCCAGCATTTT
few,TRBD2,TRBV6-4,TRBJ2-3,CASSDSSGGPDTQYF,TGTGCCAGCAGTGACTCTAGCGGGGGGCCAGATACGCAGTATTTT
.,.,TRBV6-4,TRBJ2-2,CASSGPNTGELFF,TGTGCCAGCAGTGGGCCGAACACCGGGGAGCTGTTTTTT
.,.,TRBV14,TRBJ1-6,CASSQVGQAPLHF,TGTGCCAGCAGCCAAGTGGGGCAGGCACCCCTCCACTTT
.,TRBD2,TRBV19,TRBJ2-1,CASTSISGSAYNEQFF,TGTGCCAGTACCTCCATCAGCGGGAGTGCTTACAATGAGCAGTTCTTC
.,TRBD1,TRBV11-3,TRBJ1-6,CASRSGTGGNSPLHF,TGTGCCAGCAGATCCGGGACAGGGGGAAATTCACCCCTCCACTTT
.,.,TRBV5-8,TRBJ1-3,CASSLGPRGTIYF,TGTGCCAGCAGCTTGGGCCCCCGAGGCACCATATATTTT
.,.,TRBV25-1,TRBJ2-1,CASSESGRSSYNEQFF,TGTGCCAGCAGTGAATCTGGGAGAAGCTCCTACAATGAGCAGTTCTTC
.,.,TRBV20-1,TRBJ1-2,CSARNNGYTF,TGCAGTGCTAGAAATAATGGCTACACCTTC
.,.,TRBV28,TRBJ1-2,CASSLSWGGSTNYGYTF,TGTGCCAGCAGTTTATCGTGGGGAGGAAGTACTAACTATGGCTACACCTTC
.,TRBD1,TRBV7-9,TRBJ1-1,CASSLTGANTEAFF,TGTGCCAGCAGCCTGACAGGGGCGAACACTGAAGCTTTCTTT
.,TRBD1,TRBV5-1,TRBJ1-1,CASSLATGGGDTEAFF,TGCGCCAGCAGCTTGGCAACAGGGGGAGGGGACACTGAAGCTTTCTTT
.,TRBD1,TRBV28,TRBJ1-1,CASSLTGMNTEAFF,TGTGCCAGCAGTTTGACAGGGATGAACACTGAAGCTTTCTTT
.,TRBD1,TRBV6-5,TRBJ2-7,CASSYLPGQGANEQYF,TGTGCCAGCAGTTACCTGCCGGGACAGGGGGCCAACGAGCAGTACTTC
.,TRBD1,TRBV29-1,TRBJ2-7,CSVEGDSFYEQYF,TGCAGCGTTGAGGGGGACAGTTTCTACGAGCAGTACTTC
.,TRBD1,TRBV29-1,TRBJ1-2,CSVVGAGGSNYGYTF,TGCAGCGTAGTCGGGGCAGGGGGCAGTAACTATGGCTACACCTTC
.,TRBD2,TRBV10-2,TRBJ2-7,CASREPGLAAYEQYF,TGCGCCAGCAGGGAACCGGGACTAGCGGCCTACGAGCAGTACTTC
large,.,TRBV7-8,TRBJ2-7,CASSRNWAPYEQYF,TGTGCCAGCAGCCGAAATTGGGCCCCCTACGAGCAGTACTTC
.,TRBD2,TRBV5-4,TRBJ2-5,CASSLVLAGDETQYF,TGTGCCAGCAGCTTGGTTCTAGCGGGGGATGAGACCCAGTACTTC
once,TRBD1,TRBV2,TRBJ2-5,CASSYSTGGQETQYF,TGTGCCAGCAGTTATTCTACAGGGGGACAAGAGACCCAGTACTTC
.,.,TRBV6-5,TRBJ1-5,CASSPNRVSNQPQHF,TGTGCCAGCAGTCCGAACAGGGTTAGCAATCAGCCCCAGCATTTT
.,.,TRBV12-3/TRBV12-4,TRBJ1-5,CASSLRGQPQHF,TGTGCCAGCAGTTTGCGTGGTCAGCCCCAGCATTTT
.,.,TRBV7-6,TRBJ2-1,CASSLVRGAYNEQFF,TGTGCCAGCAGCTTAGTCAGGGGGGCCTACAATGAGCAGTTCTTC
.,TRBD1,TRBV5-4,TRBJ2-1,CASSFGQAYNEQFF,TGTGCCAGCAGCTTCGGACAGGCTTACAATGAGCAGTTCTTC
.,.,TRBV14,TRBJ2-2,CASSQDRRAANTGELFF,TGTGCCAGCAGCCAAGATCGCAGGGCCGCGAACACCGGGGAGCTGTTTTTT
few,.,TRBV11-2,TRBJ1-2,CASSLDPGRTGGYTF,TGTGCCAGCAGCTTAGATCCGGGAAGGACGGGTGGCTACACCTTC
few,.,TRBV28,TRBJ1-1,CASISPGSPEAFF,TGTGCCAGCATTTCACCGGGGAGCCCTGAAGCTTTCTTT
.,TRBD1,TRBV5-6,TRBJ1-2,CASSSISQGGGGYTF,TGTGCCAGCAGCTCGATCTCACAGGGGGGCGGTGGCTACACCTTC
.,TRBD1,TRBV19,TRBJ1-5,CASRDRVDQPQHF,TGTGCCAGTAGAGACAGGGTGGATCAGCCCCAGCATTTT
.,.,TRBV2,TRBJ1-2,CASSEVQGTTNYGYTF,TGTGCCAGCAGTGAGGTTCAGGGCACTACTAACTATGGCTACACCTTC
.,TRBD1,TRBV29-1,TRBJ1-6,CSGGDRGEPLHF,TGCAGCGGTGGGGACAGGGGTGAACCCCTCCACTTT
.,TRBD2,TRBV4-3,TRBJ2-7,CASSPEGGPYEQYF,TGCGCCAGCAGCCCTGAGGGAGGGCCGTACGAGCAGTACTTC
.,TRBD2,TRBV6-5,TRBJ2-5,CASSYSTGGETQYF,TGTGCCAGCAGTTACAGTACGGGGGGAGAGACCCAGTACTTC
.,.,TRBV10-1,TRBJ1-1,CASSAQGATEAFF,TGCGCCAGCAGTGCCCAGGGTGCCACTGAAGCTTTCTTT